This T cell receptor beta chain was captured by sequencing in a study of blood T cells in healthy people across ages. Study background: Per two T cells, template switching captured roughly one barcoded beta molecule.

The ends were cut back, 7 bases at V and 13 bases at J, with 23 bases in the middle. From germline, CDR1 is SGHTA and CDR2 FQGTGA. The CDR3 extends over 14 amino acids. A note on this clonotype: No antigen is known for it. Since a much larger clone is just one base distant, this may be a read error.

Study-level points and caveats: Roughly linear declines in TCR beta diversity per million T cells occurred with age.

A second PCR of 7 to 11 cycles used a sample-barcoded 5' primer and a J-beta primer mix. One entry per CDR3 protein, called by TCRdb with MiXCR from the 5' RACE reads. The table records about 1,800,000 distinct CDR3 sequences, about 28% of them present only once. This receptor was obtained from a woman aged 25 to 39 in good health. The V gene is TRBV7-3, the J gene TRBJ2-4; possible D gene TRBD2, 6 bases. Sequencing used blood. The CDR3 nucleotides are TGTGCCAGCACCGTCGGGGGTGGACACAATGAGCAGTACTTC. It translates to CASTVGGGHNEQYF. The variable domain in full, completed from reference TRBV7-3 and TRBJ2-4, reads GAGVSQTPSNKVTEKGKYVELRCDPISGHTALYWYRQSLGQGPEFLIYFQGTGAADDSGLPNDRFFAVRPEGSVSTLKIQRTERGDSAVYLCASTVGGGHNEQYFGAGTRLSVL.